The source of this T cell receptor beta chain is a study of early T cells in non-severe SARS-CoV-2 infection. V was cut by 7 bases and J by 6 bases, with 12 bases left in between. Germline CDR1 DFQATT, CDR2 SNEGSKA (reference sequence). The CDR3 is made up of 12 amino acids. This clonotype was picked up many times. The TCR library protocol was used to attach unique molecular identifiers. These identifiers were attached to individual cDNA molecules. TCRdb analysed the 5' RACE reads with MiXCR anew, one entry per CDR3 protein. The data show around 82,000 distinct CDR3 sequences, with around 11% seen just once and around 5% held by the top ten.

V and J are TRBV20-1 and TRBJ1-4, with unresolved D. The clonotype comes from an adult who was a healthcare worker with PCR-confirmed SARS-CoV-2 infection or an uninfected control (not recorded which). The sequencing input was whole blood. CDR3 amino acids: CSVRLMDEKLFF. The DNA of the CDR3 is TGCAGTGTCAGGCTGATGGATGAAAAACTGTTTTTT.